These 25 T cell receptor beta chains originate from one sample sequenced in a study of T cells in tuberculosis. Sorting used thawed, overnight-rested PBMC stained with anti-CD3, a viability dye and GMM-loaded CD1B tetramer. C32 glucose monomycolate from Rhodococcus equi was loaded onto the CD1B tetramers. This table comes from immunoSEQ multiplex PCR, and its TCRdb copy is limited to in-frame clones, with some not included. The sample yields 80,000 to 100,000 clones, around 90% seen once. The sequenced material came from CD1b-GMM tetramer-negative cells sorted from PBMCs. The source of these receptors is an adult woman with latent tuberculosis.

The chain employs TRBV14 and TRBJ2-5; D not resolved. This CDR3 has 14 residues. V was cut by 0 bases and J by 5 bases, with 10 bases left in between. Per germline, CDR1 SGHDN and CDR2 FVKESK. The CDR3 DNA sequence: TGTGCCAGCAGCCAAGAGGTGTTTCAGGAGACCCAGTACTTC. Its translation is CASSQEVFQETQYF.

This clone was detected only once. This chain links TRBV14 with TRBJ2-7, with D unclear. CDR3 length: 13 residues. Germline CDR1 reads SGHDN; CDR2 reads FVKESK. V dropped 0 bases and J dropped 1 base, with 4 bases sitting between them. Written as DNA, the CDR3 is TGTGCCAGCAGCCAAGACGGGTCCTACGAGCAGTACTTC. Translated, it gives CASSQDGSYEQYF.

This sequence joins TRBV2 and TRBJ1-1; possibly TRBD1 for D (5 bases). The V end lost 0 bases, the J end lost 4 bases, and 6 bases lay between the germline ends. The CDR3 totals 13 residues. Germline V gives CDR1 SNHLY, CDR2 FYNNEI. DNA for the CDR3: TGTGCCAGCAGTGAAGCAGGGGTCACTGAAGCTTTCTTT. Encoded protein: CASSEAGVTEAFF. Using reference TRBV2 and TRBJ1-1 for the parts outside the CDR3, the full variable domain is EPEVTQTPSHQVTQMGQEVILRCVPISNHLYFYWYRQILGQKVEFLVSFYNNEISEKSEIFDDQFSVERPDGSNFTLKIRSTKLEDSAMYFCASSEAGVTEAFFGQGTRLTVV.

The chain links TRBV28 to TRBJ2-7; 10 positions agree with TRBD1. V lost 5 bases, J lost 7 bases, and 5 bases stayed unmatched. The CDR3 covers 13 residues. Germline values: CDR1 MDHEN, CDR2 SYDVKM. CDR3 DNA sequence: TGTGCCAGCAGTGACAGGGGGCGTTGGGAGCAGTACGTC. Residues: CASSDRGRWEQYV.

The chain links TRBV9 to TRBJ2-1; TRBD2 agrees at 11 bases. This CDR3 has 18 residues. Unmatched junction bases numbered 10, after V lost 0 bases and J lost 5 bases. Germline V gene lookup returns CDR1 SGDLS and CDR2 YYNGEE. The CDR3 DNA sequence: TGTGCCAGCAGCGTAGGTAGCGGGGGGGGCCCGGGGGACAATGAGCAGTTCTTC. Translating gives CASSVGSGGGPGDNEQFF. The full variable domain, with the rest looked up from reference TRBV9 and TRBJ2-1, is DSGVTQTPKHLITATGQRVTLRCSPRSGDLSVYWYQQSLDQGLQFLIQYYNGEERAKGNILERFSAQQFPDLHSELNLSSLELGDSALYFCASSVGSGGGPGDNEQFFGPGTRLTVL.

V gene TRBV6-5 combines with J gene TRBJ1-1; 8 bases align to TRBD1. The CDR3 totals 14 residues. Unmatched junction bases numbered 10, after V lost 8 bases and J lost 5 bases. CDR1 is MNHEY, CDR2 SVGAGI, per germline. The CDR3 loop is CASFEIQGGTEAFF. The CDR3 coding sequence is TGTGCCAGCTTTGAGATACAGGGGGGGACTGAAGCTTTCTTT.

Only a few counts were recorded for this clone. As DNA, the CDR3 is TGTGCCAGCATCGGGACACCGGGCTACAATGAGCAGTTCTTC. Amino acid sequence: CASIGTPGYNEQFF. The chain carries TRBV28 and TRBJ2-1; the D gene is possibly TRBD1 (6 bases). CDR3 length equals 14 residues. Between the trimmed V and J ends, which lost 7 bases and 3 bases, there was a span of 13 bases. The germline V gene encodes CDR1 MDHEN and CDR2 SYDVKM. The entire variable domain, with the rest obtained from reference TRBV28 and TRBJ2-1, is as follows: DVKVTQSSRYLVKRTGEKVFLECVQDMDHENMFWYRQDPGLGLRLIYFSYDVKMKEKGDIPEGYSVSREKKERFSLILESASTNQTSMYLCASIGTPGYNEQFFGPGTRLTVL.

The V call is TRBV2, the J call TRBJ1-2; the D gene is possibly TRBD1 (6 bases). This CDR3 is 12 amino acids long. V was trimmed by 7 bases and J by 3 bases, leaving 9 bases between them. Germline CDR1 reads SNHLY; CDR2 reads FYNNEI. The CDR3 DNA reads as TGTGCCAGCAAAGGGGGATACTATGGCTACACCTTC. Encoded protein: CASKGGYYGYTF.

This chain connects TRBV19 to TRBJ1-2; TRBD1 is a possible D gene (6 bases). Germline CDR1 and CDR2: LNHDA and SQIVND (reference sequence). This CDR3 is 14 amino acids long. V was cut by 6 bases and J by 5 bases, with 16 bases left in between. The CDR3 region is CASSSRGVGYGYTF. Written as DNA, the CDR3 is TGTGCCAGTAGCTCCAGGGGTGTAGGGTATGGCTACACCTTC.

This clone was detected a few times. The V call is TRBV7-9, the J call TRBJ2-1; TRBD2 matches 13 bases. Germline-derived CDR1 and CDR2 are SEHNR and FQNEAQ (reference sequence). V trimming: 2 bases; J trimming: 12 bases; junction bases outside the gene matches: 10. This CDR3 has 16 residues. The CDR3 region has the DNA TGTGCCAGCAGCTTACAACTAGCGGGGGGGTTACAACGGCAGTTCTTC. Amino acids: CASSLQLAGGLQRQFF.

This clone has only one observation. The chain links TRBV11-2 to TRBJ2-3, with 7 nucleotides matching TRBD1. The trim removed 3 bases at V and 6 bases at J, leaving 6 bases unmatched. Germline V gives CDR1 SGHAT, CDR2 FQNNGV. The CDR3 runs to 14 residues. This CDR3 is CASSFDRVADTQYF. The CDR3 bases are TGTGCCAGCAGCTTTGACAGGGTGGCGGATACGCAGTATTTT.

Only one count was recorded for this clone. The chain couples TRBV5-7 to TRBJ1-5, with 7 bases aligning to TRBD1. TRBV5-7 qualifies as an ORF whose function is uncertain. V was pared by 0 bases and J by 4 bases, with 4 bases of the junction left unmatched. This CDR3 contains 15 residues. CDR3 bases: TGTGCCAGCAGCTTGGGCCAGGGGGTGAATCAGCCCCAGCATTTT. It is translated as CASSLGQGVNQPQHF.

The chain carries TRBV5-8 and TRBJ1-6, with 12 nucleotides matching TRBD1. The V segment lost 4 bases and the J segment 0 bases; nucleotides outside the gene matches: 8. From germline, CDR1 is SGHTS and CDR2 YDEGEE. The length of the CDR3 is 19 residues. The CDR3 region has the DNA TGTGCCAGCAGCCCAGGGACAGGGGGCACCAGCTCCTATAATTCACCCCTCCACTTT. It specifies CASSPGTGGTSSYNSPLHF.

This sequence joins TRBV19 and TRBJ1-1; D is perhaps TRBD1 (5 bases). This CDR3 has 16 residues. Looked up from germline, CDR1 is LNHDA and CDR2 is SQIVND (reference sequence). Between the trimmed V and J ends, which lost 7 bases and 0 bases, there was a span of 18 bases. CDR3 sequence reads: CASNPRSGLLNTEAFF. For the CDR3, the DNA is TGTGCCAGTAACCCCAGGTCGGGACTCTTGAACACTGAAGCTTTCTTT.

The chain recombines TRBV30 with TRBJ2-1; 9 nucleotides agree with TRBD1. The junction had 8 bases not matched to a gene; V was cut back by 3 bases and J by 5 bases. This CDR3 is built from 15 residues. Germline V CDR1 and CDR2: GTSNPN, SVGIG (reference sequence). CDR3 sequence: CAWRGRRTGDNEQFF. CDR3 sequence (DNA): TGTGCCTGGAGGGGCAGAAGGACAGGGGACAATGAGCAGTTCTTC.

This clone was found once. CDR3 DNA sequence: TGCAGCGTTGAATTGTACAAAAACACTGAAGCTTTCTTT. It codes for CSVELYKNTEAFF. The chain combines TRBV29-1 with TRBJ1-1; D call uncertain. The germline V gene encodes CDR1 SQVTM and CDR2 ANQGSEA. V lost 2 bases, J lost 2 bases, and 9 bases lay in between. CDR3 length: 13 residues.

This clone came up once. DNA for the CDR3: TGCGCCAGCAGCCAAGAAGAGTTGTCACTAGGTACAGATACGCAGTATTTT. Encoded protein: CASSQEELSLGTDTQYF. The chain joins TRBV4-1 to TRBJ2-3; possible D gene TRBD2, 5 bases. The CDR3 consists of 17 residues. Trimming cost V 0 bases and J 3 bases, with 16 bases left between them. Germline CDR1 reads MGHRA; CDR2 reads YSYEKL.

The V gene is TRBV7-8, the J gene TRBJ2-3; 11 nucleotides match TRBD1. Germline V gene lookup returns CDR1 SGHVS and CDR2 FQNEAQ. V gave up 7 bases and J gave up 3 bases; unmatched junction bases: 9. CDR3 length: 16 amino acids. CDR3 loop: CASNMDRGLRTDTQYF. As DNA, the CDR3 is TGTGCCAGCAACATGGACAGGGGGCTTCGTACAGATACGCAGTATTTT.

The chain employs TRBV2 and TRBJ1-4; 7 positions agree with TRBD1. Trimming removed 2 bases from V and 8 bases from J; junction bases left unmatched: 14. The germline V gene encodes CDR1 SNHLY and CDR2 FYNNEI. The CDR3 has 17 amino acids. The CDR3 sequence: CASSESRKGGVREKLFF. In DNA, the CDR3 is TGTGCCAGCAGTGAAAGTAGAAAAGGGGGCGTGCGGGAAAAACTGTTTTTT.

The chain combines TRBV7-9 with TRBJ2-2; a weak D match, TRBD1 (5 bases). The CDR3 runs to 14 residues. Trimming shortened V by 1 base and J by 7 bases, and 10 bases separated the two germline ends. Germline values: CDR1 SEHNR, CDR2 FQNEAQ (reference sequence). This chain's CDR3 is CASSLVGADGELFF. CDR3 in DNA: TGTGCCAGCAGCTTAGTAGGGGCGGACGGGGAGCTGTTTTTT.

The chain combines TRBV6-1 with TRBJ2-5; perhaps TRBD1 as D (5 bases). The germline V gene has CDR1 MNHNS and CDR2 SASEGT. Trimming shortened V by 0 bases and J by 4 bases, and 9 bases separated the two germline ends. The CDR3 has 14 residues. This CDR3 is CASSEAGVGETQYF. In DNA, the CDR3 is TGTGCCAGCAGTGAAGCAGGGGTCGGAGAGACCCAGTACTTC.

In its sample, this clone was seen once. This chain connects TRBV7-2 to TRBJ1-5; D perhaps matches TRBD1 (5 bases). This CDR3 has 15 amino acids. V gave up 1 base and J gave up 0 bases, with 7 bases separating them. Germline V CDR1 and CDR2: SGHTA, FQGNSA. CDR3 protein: CASSLEGYSNQPQHF. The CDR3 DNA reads TGTGCCAGCAGCTTAGAGGGGTATAGCAATCAGCCCCAGCATTTT. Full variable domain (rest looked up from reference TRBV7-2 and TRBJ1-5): GAGVSQSPSNKVTEKGKDVELRCDPISGHTALYWYRQSLGQGLEFLIYFQGNSAPDKSGLPSDRFSAERTGGSVSTLTIQRTQQEDSAVYLCASSLEGYSNQPQHFGDGTRLSIL.

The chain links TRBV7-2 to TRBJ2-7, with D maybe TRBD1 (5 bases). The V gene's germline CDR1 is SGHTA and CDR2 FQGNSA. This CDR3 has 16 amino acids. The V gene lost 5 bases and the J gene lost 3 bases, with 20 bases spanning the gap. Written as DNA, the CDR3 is TGTGCCAGCAGCCAAGACCTGAGTCAGGGCAGCTACGAGCAGTACTTC. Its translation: CASSQDLSQGSYEQYF. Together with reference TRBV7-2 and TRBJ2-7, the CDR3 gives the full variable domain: GAGVSQSPSNKVTEKGKDVELRCDPISGHTALYWYRQSLGQGLEFLIYFQGNSAPDKSGLPSDRFSAERTGGSVSTLTIQRTQQEDSAVYLCASSQDLSQGSYEQYFGPGTRLTVT.

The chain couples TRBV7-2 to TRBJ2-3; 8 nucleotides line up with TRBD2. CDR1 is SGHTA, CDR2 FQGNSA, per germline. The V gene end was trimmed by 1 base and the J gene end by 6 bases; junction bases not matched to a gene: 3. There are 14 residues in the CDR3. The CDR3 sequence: CASSLGPGGDTQYF. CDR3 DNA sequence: TGTGCCAGCAGCTTAGGGCCGGGGGGGGATACGCAGTATTTT. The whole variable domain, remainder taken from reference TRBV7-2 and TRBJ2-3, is GAGVSQSPSNKVTEKGKDVELRCDPISGHTALYWYRQSLGQGLEFLIYFQGNSAPDKSGLPSDRFSAERTGGSVSTLTIQRTQQEDSAVYLCASSLGPGGDTQYFGPGTRLTVL.

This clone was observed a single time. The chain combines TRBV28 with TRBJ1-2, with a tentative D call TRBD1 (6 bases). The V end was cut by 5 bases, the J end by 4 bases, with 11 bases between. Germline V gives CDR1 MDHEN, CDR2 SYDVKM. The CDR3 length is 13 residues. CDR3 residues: CASSEGQFYGYTF. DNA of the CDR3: TGTGCCAGCAGTGAAGGACAGTTCTATGGCTACACCTTC.